The next 5 T cell receptor beta chains were all read from a single sample in a study of blood T cells in healthy people across ages. A second PCR, run for about 7 to 11 cycles, used a sample-barcoded 5' primer plus a J-beta primer mix. TCRdb called the 5' RACE reads again in MiXCR, with one record for every CDR3 protein. The table includes 1.5 million to 1.8 million distinct CDR3 sequences, approximately 43% detected once. The sample comprised blood. The origin of the receptors is a woman under 30 in good health.

CDR3 sequence reads: CASSLGGVRNEKLFF. The CDR3 DNA reads TGTGCCAGCAGCTTGGGGGGAGTGAGGAATGAAAAACTGTTTTTT. This sequence joins TRBV7-2 and TRBJ1-4, with D possibly being TRBD1 (5 bases). There are 15 residues in the CDR3. Germline V gene lookup returns CDR1 SGHTA and CDR2 FQGNSA. V gave up 3 bases and J gave up 5 bases, with 13 bases separating them.

This clonotype was seen only a few times. The rearrangement joins TRBV2 to TRBJ2-5; possibly TRBD1 or TRBD2 for D (6 bases each). Germline assignment: CDR1 SNHLY and CDR2 FYNNEI. The CDR3 length is 14 residues. V shed 8 bases and J shed 6 bases, with 19 bases lying between them. CDR3 nucleotides: TGTGCCAGCTTCCGGGGGCTGCAGTATAAGACCCAGTACTTC. Amino acids: CASFRGLQYKTQYF.

In this sample, this clonotype turned up a few times. V and J are TRBV5-1 and TRBJ2-7; D perhaps matches TRBD1 (5 bases). V lost 4 bases, J lost 3 bases, and 14 bases lay in between. CDR1 is SGHRS and CDR2 is YFSETQ in the germline V gene. This CDR3 contains 14 residues. The CDR3 DNA is TGCGCCAGCAGCCTCCTGACAGAAGTCTACGAGCAGTACTTC. This gives the protein CASSLLTEVYEQYF.

The V call is TRBV20-1, the J call TRBJ2-5; D might be TRBD2 (6 bases). The J call may be wrong; the DNA end is better matched by TRBJ2-7. Germline CDR1 and CDR2: DFQATT and SNEGSKA (reference sequence). The CDR3 is 15 amino acids. This CDR3 is CSARDPLATTYEQYF. The CDR3, as DNA: TGCAGTGCTAGAGACCCCCTAGCGACTACCTACGAGCAGTACTTC.

The chain employs TRBV27 and TRBJ1-2; D ambiguous. Trimming stripped 3 bases from V and 4 bases from J, with 9 bases between. The germline gives CDR1 MNHEY, CDR2 SMNVEV (reference sequence). This CDR3 contains 13 residues. CDR3 amino acids: CASSFSHIYGYTF. In DNA form, the CDR3 reads TGTGCCAGCAGTTTCAGTCATATCTATGGCTACACCTTC.